The source of this T cell receptor (beta chain) is a study of shared clonotypes between healthy human individuals. Assay runs were performed at deep level. Some clones are missing from TCRdb's copy, which holds only in-frame ones; the method was immunoSEQ multiplex PCR. The sample has about 2,200,000 clones, more than 85% seen once. Naive CD8 cells lacked CD45RO, underwent positive selection for CCR7 and left out terminally differentiated effector memory CD45RA+ cells. All of the donors resided in Nashville, Tennessee, and each was a Caucasian adult. Trimming removed 5 bases from V and 3 bases from J, with 16 bases in between. CDR1 SNHLY and CDR2 FYNNEI come from the germline V gene. CDR3 length equals 15 residues. General study points: Clonotypes that were shared across a handful of donors made up around 5% of naive CD4 clonotypes. Relative to memory subsets, naive subsets generally showed larger estimated richness.

For this clone: Its matching antigen is unknown.

The sequencing input was naive CD8+ T cells from PBMCs. The TCR comes from a young man in good health. Some clones in this sample may be carry-over from other donors' samples. The chain recombines TRBV2 with TRBJ1-1; unclear D gene. The CDR3 DNA follows: TGTGCCAGCAGTAGACCAAAACAAGCATACACTGAAGCTTTCTTT. This gives the protein CASSRPKQAYTEAFF.